This T cell receptor beta chain was documented in a study of blood T cell repertoires in COVID-19. Study-wide background: The samples span acute and convalescent COVID-19 from the United States, Italy and Spain. Nucleic acid was either cDNA or gDNA, and it came from T cells, B-cell-depleted T cells, or PBMCs.

Germline V gene sequence: CDR1 MDHEN, CDR2 SYDVKM. Trimming removed 2 bases at V and 4 bases at J, with 14 bases between. The CDR3 loop spans 15 amino acids. In its sample, this clone was seen once. Per the study methods: Estimated nucleated cell counts came from reference gene primer amplification. Here immunoSEQ multiplex PCR was the method, and the copy in TCRdb shows in-frame clones only, minus some. V, J and clone size derive from that table, while D and trimming were established from the DNA sequence. The repertoire has hundreds of thousands of clones, roughly 80% of them found once; the top ten carry roughly 9.6%.

Sequencing was carried out using peripheral blood. The chain has TRBV28 and TRBJ1-2; D is ambiguous. The origin of this receptor is a woman over 75 with acute or convalescent COVID-19. The CDR3 region is CASSLSGRNSYGYTF. As DNA, the CDR3 is TGTGCCAGCAGTTTAAGCGGCAGGAACAGCTATGGCTACACCTTC.